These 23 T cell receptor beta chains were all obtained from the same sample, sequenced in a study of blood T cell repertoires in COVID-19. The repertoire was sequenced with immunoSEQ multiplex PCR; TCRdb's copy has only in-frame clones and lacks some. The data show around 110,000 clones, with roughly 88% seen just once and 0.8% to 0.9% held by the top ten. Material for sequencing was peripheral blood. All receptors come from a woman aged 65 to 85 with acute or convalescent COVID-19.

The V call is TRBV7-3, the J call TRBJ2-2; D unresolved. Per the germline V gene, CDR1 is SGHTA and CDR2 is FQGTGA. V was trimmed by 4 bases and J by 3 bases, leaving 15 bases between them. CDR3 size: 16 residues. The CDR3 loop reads CASSSAGFPYTGELFF. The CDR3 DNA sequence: TGTGCCAGCAGCTCCGCCGGGTTCCCTTACACCGGGGAGCTGTTTTTT.

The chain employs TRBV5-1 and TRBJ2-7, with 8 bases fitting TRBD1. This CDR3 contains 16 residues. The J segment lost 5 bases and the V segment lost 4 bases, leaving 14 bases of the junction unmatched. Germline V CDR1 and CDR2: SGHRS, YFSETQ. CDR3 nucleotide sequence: TGCGCCAGCAGCCCTACGGCCGGGACAGGTGTCGACGAGCAGTACTTC. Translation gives CASSPTAGTGVDEQYF.

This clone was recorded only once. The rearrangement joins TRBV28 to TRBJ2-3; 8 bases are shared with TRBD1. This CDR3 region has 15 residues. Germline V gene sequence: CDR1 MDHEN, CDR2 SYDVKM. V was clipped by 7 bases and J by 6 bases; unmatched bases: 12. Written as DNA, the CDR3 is TGTGCCAGCACTATAATGGGGACAGGCCCTGATACGCAGTATTTT. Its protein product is CASTIMGTGPDTQYF.

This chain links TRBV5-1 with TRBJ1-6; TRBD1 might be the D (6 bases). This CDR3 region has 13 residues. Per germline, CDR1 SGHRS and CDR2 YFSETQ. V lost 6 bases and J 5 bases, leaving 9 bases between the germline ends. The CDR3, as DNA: TGCGCCAGCAAGGGGGAAGATAATTCACCCCTCCACTTT. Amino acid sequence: CASKGEDNSPLHF.

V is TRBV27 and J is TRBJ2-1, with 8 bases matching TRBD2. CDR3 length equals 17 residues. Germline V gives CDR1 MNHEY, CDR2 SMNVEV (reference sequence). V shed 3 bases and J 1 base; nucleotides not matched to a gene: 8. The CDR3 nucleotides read TGTGCCAGCAGTTTCGGACCGACGGGGGGGTCCTACAATGAGCAGTTCTTC. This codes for CASSFGPTGGSYNEQFF.

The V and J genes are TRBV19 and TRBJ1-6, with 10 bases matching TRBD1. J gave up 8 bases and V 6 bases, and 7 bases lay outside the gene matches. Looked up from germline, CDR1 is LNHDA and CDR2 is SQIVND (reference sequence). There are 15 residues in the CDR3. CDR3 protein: CASRGQGLGDSPLHF. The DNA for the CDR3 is TGTGCCAGTAGGGGACAGGGGCTGGGTGATTCACCCCTCCACTTT.

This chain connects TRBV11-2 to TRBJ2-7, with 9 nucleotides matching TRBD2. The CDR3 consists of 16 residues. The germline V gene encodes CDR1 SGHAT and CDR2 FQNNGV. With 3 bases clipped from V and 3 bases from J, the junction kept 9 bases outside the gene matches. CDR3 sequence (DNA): TGTGCCAGCAGCTTCAAAATTAGCGGGAGTGGCTACGAGCAGTACTTC. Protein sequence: CASSFKISGSGYEQYF.

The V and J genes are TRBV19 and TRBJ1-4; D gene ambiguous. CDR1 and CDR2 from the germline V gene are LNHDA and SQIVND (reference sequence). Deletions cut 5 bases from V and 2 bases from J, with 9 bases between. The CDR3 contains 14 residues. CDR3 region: CASSATKTNEKLFF. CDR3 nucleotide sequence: TGTGCCAGTAGTGCGACAAAGACTAATGAAAAACTGTTTTTT.

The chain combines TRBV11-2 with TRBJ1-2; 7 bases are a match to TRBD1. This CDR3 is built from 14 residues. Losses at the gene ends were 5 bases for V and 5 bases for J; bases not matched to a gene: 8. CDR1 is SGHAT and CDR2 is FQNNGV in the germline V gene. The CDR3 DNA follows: TGTGCCAGCAGCCCGATACAGGGGAGGTATGGCTACACCTTC. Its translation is CASSPIQGRYGYTF.

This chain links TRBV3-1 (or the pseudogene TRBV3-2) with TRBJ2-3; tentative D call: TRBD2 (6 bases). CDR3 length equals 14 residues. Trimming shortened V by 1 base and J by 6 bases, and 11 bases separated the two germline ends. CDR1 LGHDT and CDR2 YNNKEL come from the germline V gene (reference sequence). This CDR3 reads CASSQGLDADTQYF. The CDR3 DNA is TGTGCCAGCAGCCAAGGACTAGACGCCGATACGCAGTATTTT.

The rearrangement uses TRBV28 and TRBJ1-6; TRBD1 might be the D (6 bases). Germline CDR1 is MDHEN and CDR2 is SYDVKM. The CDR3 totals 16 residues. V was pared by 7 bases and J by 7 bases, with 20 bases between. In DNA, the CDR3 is TGTGCCAGCAACGGCGGGGGAGGGGGAGGGAATTCACCCCTCCACTTT. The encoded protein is CASNGGGGGGNSPLHF.

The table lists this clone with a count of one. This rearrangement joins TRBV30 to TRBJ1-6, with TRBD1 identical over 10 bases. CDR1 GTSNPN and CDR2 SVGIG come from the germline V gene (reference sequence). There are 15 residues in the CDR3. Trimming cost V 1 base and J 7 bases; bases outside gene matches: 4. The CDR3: CAWSAGTGVNSPLHF. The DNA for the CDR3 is TGTGCCTGGAGTGCCGGGACAGGGGTGAATTCACCCCTCCACTTT.

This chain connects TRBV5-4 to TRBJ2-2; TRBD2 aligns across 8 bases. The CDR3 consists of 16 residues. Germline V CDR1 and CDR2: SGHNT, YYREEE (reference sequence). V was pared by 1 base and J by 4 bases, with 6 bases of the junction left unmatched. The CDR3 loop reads CASSLPGLAGTGELFF. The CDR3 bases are TGTGCCAGCAGCTTGCCCGGCCTAGCGGGCACCGGGGAGCTGTTTTTT.

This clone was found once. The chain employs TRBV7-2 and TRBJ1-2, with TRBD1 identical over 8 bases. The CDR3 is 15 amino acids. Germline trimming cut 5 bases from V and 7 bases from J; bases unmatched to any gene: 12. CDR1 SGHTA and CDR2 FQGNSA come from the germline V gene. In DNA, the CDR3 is TGTGCCAGCAGCCTAAGGACAGGGACCCCGGGTGGCTACACCTTC. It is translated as CASSLRTGTPGGYTF. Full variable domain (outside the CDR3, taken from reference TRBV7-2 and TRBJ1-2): GAGVSQSPSNKVTEKGKDVELRCDPISGHTALYWYRQSLGQGLEFLIYFQGNSAPDKSGLPSDRFSAERTGGSVSTLTIQRTQQEDSAVYLCASSLRTGTPGGYTFGSGTRLTVV.

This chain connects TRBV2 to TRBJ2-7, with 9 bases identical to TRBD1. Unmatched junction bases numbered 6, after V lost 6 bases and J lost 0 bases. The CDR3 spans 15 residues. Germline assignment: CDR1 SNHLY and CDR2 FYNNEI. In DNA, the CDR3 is TGTGCCAGCAGAGCCGGGACAGGGCCCTCCTACGAGCAGTACTTC. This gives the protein CASRAGTGPSYEQYF.

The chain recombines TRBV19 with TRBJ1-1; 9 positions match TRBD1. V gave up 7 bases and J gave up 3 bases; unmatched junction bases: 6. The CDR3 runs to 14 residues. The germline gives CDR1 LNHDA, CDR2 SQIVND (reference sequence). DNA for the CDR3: TGTGCCAGTACCCCACAGGGGGCGCACACTGAAGCTTTCTTT. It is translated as CASTPQGAHTEAFF.

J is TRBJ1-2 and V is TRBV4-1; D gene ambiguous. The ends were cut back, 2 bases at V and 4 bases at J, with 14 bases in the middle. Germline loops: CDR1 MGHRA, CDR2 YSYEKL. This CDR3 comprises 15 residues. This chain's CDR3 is CASSQPAPGSYGYTF. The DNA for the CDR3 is TGCGCCAGCAGCCAACCGGCGCCAGGCAGCTATGGCTACACCTTC.

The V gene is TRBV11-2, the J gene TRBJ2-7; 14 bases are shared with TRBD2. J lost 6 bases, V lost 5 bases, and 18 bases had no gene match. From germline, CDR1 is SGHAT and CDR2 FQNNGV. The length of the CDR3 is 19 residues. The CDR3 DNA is TGTGCCAGCAGCCTCCGACGCGGTGTGGCGGGACTAGCGGGAGTCGAGCAGTACTTC. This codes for CASSLRRGVAGLAGVEQYF.

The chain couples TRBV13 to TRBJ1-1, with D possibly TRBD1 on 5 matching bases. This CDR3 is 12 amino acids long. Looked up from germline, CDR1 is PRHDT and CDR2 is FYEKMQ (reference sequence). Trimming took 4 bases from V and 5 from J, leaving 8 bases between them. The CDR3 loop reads CASSSGVTEAFF. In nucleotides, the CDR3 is TGTGCCAGCAGCTCGGGGGTGACTGAAGCTTTCTTT.

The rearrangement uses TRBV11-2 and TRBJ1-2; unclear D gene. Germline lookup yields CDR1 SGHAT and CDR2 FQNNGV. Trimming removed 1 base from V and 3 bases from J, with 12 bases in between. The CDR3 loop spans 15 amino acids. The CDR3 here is CASSLGPEVDYGYTF. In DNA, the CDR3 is TGTGCCAGCAGCTTAGGACCAGAGGTTGACTATGGCTACACCTTC.

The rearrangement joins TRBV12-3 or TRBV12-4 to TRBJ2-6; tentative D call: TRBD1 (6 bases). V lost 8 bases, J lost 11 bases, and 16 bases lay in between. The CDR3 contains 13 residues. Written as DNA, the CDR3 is TGTGCCAGCGGACAGAGGATTGCGCACGTCCTGACTTTC. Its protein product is CASGQRIAHVLTF.

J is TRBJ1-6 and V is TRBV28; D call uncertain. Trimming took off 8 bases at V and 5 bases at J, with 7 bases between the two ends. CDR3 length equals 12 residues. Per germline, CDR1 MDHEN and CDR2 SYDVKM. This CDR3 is CASAVNNSPLHF. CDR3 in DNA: TGTGCCAGCGCAGTAAATAATTCACCCCTCCACTTT. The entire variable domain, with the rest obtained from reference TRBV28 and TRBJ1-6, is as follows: DVKVTQSSRYLVKRTGEKVFLECVQDMDHENMFWYRQDPGLGLRLIYFSYDVKMKEKGDIPEGYSVSREKKERFSLILESASTNQTSMYLCASAVNNSPLHFGNGTRLTVT.

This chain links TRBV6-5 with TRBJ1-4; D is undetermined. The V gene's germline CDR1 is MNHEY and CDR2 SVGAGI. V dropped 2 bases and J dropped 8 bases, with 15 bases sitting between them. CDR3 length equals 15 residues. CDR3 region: CASSYAGDQKEKLFF. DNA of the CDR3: TGTGCCAGCAGTTACGCCGGGGATCAGAAGGAAAAACTGTTTTTT.